This TCR beta chain comes out of a study of T cell repertoires in cytomegalovirus infection. Study background: The study used recently identified HLA-C-restricted and well-studied HLA-B-restricted CMV epitopes. Public TCR beta signatures marked donors with CMV infection and the matching HLA.

TCRdb redid the calling of the reads with MiXCR, one entry per CDR3 protein. Of 750,000 to 900,000 distinct CDR3 sequences listed, under 35% are singletons. Notes on this clonotype: Its antigen is as yet unknown.

Findings of the study overall: Dominant in the ex vivo response were TCR beta clonotypes restricted by HLA-C and specific for CMV. Based on cumulative public TCR beta family frequency, carriers of CMV plus the relevant HLA were identified.

The J segment lost 4 bases and the V segment lost 4 bases, leaving 3 bases of the junction unmatched. The CDR3 runs to 14 residues. Germline V CDR1 and CDR2: MNHNS, SASEGT. Sequencing was performed on cultured CD8+ T cells from PBMCs, taken from culture after CMV antigen stimulation. This chain uses TRBV6-1 with TRBJ2-3; 9 positions agree with TRBD1. The receptor was isolated from a human donor in good health (CMV status not recorded). Some clones in this sample may be carry-over from other donors' samples. The CDR3, as DNA: TGTGCCAGCAGTGCGGGACAGGGCGCAGATACGCAGTATTTT. Translated, it gives CASSAGQGADTQYF.